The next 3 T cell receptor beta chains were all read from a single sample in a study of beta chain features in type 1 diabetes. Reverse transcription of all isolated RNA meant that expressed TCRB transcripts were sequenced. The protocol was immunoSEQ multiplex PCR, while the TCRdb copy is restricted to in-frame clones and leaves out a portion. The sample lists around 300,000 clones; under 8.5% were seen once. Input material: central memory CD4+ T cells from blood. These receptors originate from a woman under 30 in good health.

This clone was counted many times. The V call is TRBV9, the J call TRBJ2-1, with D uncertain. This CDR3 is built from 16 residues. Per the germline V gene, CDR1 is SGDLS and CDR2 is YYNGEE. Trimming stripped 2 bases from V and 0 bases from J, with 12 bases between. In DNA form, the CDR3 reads TGTGCCAGCAGCGTGGGCAGTTCGAGCTCCTACAATGAGCAGTTCTTC. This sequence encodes CASSVGSSSSYNEQFF.

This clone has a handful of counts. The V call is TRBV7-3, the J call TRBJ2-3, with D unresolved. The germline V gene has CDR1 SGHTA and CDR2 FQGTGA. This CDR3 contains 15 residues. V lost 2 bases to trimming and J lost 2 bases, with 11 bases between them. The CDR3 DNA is TGTGCCAGCAGCTTATGGAGTTCGCCCACAGATACGCAGTATTTT. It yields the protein CASSLWSSPTDTQYF.

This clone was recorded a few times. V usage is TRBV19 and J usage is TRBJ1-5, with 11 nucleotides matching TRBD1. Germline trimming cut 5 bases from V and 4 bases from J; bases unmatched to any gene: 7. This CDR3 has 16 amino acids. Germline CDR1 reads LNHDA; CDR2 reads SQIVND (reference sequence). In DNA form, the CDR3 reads TGTGCCAGTAGTCTTTTTAGGGACAGGGGGAATCAGCCCCAGCATTTT. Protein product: CASSLFRDRGNQPQHF.